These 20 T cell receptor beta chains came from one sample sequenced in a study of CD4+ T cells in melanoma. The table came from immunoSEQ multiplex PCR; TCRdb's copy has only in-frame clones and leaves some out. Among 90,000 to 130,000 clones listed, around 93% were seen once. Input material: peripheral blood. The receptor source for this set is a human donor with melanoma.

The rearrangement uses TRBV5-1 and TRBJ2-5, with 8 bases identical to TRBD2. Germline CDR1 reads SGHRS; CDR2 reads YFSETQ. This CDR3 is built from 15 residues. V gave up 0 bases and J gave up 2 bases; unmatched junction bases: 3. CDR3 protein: CASSLGSGGQETQYF. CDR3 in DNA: TGCGCCAGCAGCTTGGGGTCGGGGGGGCAAGAGACCCAGTACTTC.

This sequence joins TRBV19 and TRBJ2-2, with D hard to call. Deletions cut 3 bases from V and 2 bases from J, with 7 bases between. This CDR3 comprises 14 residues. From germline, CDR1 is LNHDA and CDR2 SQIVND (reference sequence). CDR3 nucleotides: TGTGCCAGTAGTATCGAATACAACACCGGGGAGCTGTTTTTT. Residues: CASSIEYNTGELFF.

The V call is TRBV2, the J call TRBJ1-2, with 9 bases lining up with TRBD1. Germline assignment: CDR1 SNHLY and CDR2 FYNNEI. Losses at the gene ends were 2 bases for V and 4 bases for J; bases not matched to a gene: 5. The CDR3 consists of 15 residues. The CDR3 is CASSERTGEFYGYTF. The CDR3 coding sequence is TGTGCCAGCAGTGAAAGGACAGGGGAATTCTATGGCTACACCTTC.

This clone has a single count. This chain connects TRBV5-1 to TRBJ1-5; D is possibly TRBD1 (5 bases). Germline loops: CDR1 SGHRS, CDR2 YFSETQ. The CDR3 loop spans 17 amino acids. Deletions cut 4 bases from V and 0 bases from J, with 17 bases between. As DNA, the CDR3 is TGCGCCAGCAGCCCGGGCTCCGGGGACGTTAGCAATCAGCCCCAGCATTTT. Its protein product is CASSPGSGDVSNQPQHF.

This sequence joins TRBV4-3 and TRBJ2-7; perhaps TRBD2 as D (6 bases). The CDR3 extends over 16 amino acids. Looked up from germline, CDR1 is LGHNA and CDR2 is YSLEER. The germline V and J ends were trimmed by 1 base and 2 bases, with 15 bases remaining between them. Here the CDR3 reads CASSQARGGETYEQYF. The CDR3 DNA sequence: TGCGCCAGCAGCCAAGCCCGCGGCGGGGAGACCTACGAGCAGTACTTC.

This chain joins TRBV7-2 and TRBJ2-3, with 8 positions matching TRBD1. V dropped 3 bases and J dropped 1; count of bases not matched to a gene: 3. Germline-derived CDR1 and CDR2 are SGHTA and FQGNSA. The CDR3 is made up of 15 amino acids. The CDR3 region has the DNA TGTGCCAGCAGCTTCGGACAGGGCCGCACAGATACGCAGTATTTT. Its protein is CASSFGQGRTDTQYF.

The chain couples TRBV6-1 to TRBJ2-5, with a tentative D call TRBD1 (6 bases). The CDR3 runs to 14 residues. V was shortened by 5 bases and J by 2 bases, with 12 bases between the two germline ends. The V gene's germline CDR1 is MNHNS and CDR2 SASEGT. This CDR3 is CASSKDRLQETQYF. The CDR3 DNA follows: TGTGCCAGCAGTAAAGACAGGCTACAAGAGACCCAGTACTTC.

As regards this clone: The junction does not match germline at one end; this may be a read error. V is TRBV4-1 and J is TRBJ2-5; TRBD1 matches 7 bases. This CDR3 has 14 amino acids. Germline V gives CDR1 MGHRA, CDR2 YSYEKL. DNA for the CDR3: TGCGCCAGCGGCCAAGTAGGGGGCCGGGAGACCCAGTACTTC. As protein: CASGQVGGRETQYF.

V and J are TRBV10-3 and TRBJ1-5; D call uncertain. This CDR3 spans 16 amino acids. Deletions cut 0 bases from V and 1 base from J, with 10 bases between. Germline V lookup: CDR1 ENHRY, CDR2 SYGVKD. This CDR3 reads CAISESGRISNQPQHF. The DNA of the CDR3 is TGTGCCATCAGTGAGTCCGGGCGTATAAGCAATCAGCCCCAGCATTTT.

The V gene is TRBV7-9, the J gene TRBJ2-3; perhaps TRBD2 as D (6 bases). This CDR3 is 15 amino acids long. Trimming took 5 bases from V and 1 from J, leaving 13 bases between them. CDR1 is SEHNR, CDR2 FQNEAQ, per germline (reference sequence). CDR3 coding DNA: TGTGCCAGCAGCCTGGGACTTTCAGGCACAGATACGCAGTATTTT. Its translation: CASSLGLSGTDTQYF.

DNA for the CDR3: TGTGCCAGCAGTTCCCCCGGACAGGCCCGCTCTGGAAACACCATATATTTT. Its translation is CASSSPGQARSGNTIYF. The chain uses TRBV28 and TRBJ1-3; 7 positions agree with TRBD1. Germline CDR1 and CDR2: MDHEN and SYDVKM. This CDR3 has 17 residues. The J segment lost 0 bases and the V segment lost 4 bases, leaving 9 bases of the junction unmatched.

The CDR3 is CASSLAATDTQYF. DNA for the CDR3: TGTGCCAGCAGCCTCGCCGCCACAGATACGCAGTATTTT. The J gene is TRBJ2-3, the V gene TRBV4-2; D unclear. V was cut by 4 bases and J by 2 bases, with 7 bases left in between. Germline V gives CDR1 LGHNA, CDR2 YNFKEQ. The CDR3 loop spans 13 amino acids.

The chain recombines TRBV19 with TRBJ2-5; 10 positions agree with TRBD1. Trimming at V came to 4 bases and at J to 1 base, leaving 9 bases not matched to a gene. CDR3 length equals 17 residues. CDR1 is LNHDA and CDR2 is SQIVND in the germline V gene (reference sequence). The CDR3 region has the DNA TGTGCCAGTAGTACGATTCGACAGGGGGCCGGCCAAGAGACCCAGTACTTC. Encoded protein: CASSTIRQGAGQETQYF.

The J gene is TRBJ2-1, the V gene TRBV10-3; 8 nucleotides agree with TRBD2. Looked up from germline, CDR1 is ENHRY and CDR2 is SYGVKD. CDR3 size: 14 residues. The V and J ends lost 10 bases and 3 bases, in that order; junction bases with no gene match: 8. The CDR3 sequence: CATLRAGGYNEQFF. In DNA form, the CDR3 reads TGTGCCACCCTAAGGGCGGGGGGCTACAATGAGCAGTTCTTC.

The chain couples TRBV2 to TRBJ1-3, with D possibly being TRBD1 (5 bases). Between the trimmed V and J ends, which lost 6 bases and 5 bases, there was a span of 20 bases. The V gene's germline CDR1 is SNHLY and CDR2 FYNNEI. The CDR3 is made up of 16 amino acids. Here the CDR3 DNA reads TGTGCCAGCAGAGTCGGGGCCGAAGTCCGCCGAAACACCATATATTTT. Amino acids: CASRVGAEVRRNTIYF.

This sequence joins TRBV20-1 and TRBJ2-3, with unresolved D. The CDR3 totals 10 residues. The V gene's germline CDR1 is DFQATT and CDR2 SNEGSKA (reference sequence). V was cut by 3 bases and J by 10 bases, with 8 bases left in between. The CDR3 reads CSARRRPQYF. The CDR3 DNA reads TGCAGTGCTAGGAGGCGCCCGCAGTATTTT.

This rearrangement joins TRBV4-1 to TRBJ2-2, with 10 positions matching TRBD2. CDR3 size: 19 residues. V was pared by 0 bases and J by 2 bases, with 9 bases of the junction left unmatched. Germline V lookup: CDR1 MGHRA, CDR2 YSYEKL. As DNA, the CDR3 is TGCGCCAGCAGCCAAGAGGACCTAGCGGGAGTCCTAAACACCGGGGAGCTGTTTTTT. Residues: CASSQEDLAGVLNTGELFF.

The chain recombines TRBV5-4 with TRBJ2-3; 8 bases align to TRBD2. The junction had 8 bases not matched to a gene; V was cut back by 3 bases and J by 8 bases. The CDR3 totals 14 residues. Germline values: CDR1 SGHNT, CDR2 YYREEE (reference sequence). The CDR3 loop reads CASSSRGGAGTQYF. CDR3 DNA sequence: TGTGCCAGCAGCTCACGGGGGGGGGCAGGTACGCAGTATTTT.

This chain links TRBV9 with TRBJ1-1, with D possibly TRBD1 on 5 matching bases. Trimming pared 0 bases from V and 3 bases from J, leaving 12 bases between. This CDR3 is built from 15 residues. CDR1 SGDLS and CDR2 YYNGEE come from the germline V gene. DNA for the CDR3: TGTGCCAGCAGCGTAGGGTGGCAGGGCGACACTGAAGCTTTCTTT. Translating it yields CASSVGWQGDTEAFF.

In DNA, the CDR3 is TGTGCCAGTAGTTCCACAGGGGTTGGCAATCAGCCCCAGCATTTT. Translation gives CASSSTGVGNQPQHF. The genes are TRBV19 and TRBJ1-5, with 7 bases matching TRBD1. The CDR3 is 15 amino acids. V shed 5 bases, J shed 2 bases, and the junction held 6 bases outside the gene matches. CDR1 and CDR2 (germline): LNHDA, SQIVND (reference sequence).